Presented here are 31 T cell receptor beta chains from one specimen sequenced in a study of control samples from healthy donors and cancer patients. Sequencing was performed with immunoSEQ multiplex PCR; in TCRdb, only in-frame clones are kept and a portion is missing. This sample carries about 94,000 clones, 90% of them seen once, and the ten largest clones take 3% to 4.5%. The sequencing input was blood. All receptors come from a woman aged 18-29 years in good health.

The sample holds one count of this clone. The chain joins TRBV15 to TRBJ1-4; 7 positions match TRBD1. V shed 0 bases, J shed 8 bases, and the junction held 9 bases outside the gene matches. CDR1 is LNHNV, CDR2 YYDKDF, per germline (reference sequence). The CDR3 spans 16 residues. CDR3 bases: TGTGCCACCAGCAGAGATCTGGACAGGCTAAGGGAAAAACTGTTTTTT. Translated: CATSRDLDRLREKLFF.

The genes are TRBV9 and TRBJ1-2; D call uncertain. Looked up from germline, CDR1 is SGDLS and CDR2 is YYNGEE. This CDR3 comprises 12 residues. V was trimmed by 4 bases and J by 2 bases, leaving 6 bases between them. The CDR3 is CASSRANYGYTF. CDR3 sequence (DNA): TGTGCCAGCAGCAGGGCGAACTATGGCTACACCTTC. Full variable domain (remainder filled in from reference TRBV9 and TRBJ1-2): DSGVTQTPKHLITATGQRVTLRCSPRSGDLSVYWYQQSLDQGLQFLIQYYNGEERAKGNILERFSAQQFPDLHSELNLSSLELGDSALYFCASSRANYGYTFGSGTRLTVV.

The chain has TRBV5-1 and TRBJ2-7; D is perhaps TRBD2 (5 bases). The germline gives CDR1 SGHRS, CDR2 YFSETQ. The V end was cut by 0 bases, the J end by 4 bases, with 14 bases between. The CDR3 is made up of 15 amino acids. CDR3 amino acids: CASSLGAGRGYEQYF. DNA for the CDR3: TGCGCCAGCAGCTTGGGGGCAGGACGCGGGTACGAGCAGTACTTC.

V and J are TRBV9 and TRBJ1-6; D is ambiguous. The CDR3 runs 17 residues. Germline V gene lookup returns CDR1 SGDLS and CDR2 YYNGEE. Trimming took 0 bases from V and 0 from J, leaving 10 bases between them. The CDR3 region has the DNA TGTGCCAGCAGCGTAGACCCCCAAGGCTCCTATAATTCACCCCTCCACTTT. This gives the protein CASSVDPQGSYNSPLHF.

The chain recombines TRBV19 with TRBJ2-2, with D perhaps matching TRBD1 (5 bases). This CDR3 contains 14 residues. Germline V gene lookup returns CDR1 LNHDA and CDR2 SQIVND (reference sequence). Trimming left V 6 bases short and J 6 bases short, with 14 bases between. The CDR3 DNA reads TGTGCCAGTAGAGAGCCCAGGGCAGCCGGGGAGCTGTTTTTT. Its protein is CASREPRAAGELFF.

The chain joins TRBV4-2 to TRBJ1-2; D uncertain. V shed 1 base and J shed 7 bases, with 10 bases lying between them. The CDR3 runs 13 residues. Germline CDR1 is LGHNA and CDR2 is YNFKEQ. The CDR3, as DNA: TGTGCCAGCAGCCAAGGCAGTTTAGCTGGCTACACCTTC. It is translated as CASSQGSLAGYTF.

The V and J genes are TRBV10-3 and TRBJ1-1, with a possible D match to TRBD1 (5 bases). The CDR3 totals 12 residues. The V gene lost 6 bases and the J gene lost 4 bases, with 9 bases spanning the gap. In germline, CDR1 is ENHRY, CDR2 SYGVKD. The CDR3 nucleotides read TGTGCCATCAGGGGGGGAGGCACTGAAGCTTTCTTT. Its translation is CAIRGGGTEAFF.

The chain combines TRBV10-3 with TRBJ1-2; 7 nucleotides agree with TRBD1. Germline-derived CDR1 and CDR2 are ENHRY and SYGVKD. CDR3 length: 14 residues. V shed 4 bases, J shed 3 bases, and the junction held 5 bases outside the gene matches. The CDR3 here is CAISADRDYYGYTF. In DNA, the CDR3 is TGTGCCATCAGTGCCGACAGGGATTACTATGGCTACACCTTC.

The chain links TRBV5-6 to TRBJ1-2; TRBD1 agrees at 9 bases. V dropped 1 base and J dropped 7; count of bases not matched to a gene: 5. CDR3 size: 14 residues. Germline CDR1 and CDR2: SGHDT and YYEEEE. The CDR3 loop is CASSLLQGASGYTF. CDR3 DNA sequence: TGTGCCAGCAGCTTGTTACAGGGGGCGAGTGGCTACACCTTC.

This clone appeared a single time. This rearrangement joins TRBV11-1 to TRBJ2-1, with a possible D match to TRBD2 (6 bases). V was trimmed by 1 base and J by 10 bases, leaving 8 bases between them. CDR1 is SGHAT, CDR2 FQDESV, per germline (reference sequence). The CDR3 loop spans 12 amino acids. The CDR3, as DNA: TGTGCCAGCAGCTTAGTAGGGAGGGAGCAGTTCTTC. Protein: CASSLVGREQFF.

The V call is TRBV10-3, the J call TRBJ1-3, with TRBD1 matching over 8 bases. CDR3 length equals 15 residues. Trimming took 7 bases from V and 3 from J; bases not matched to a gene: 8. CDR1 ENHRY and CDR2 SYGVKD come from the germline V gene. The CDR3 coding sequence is TGTGCCATCACCGGAGGACAGGGAGGTGGAAACACCATATATTTT. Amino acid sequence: CAITGGQGGGNTIYF.

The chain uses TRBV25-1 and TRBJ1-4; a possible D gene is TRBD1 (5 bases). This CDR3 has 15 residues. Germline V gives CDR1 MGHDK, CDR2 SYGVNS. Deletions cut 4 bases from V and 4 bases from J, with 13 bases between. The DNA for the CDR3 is TGTGCCAGCAGTGCGCCGGGACCGATTAATGAAAAACTGTTTTTT. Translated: CASSAPGPINEKLFF.

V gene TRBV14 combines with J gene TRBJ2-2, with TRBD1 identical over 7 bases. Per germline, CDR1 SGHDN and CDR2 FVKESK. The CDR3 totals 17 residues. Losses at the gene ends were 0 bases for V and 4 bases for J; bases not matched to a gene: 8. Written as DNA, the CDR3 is TGTGCCAGCAGCCAAGATCGGTCCCGGGACAGCACCGGGGAGCTGTTTTTT. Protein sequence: CASSQDRSRDSTGELFF.

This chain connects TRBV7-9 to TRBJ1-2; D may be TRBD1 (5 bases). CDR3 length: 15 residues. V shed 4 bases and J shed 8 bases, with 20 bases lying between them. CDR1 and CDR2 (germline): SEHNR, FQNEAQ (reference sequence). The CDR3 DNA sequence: TGTGCCAGCAGCTCCAATGTTGAAACGGGGGGAGGCTACACCTTC. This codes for CASSSNVETGGGYTF.

The CDR3 region has the DNA TGCAGTGCTAGTTCGCGGGGGGACGGGGAGACCCAGTACTTC. Its translation is CSASSRGDGETQYF. The V and J genes are TRBV20-1 and TRBJ2-5, with 8 nucleotides matching TRBD2. The V segment lost 3 bases and the J segment 5 bases; nucleotides outside the gene matches: 8. Looked up from germline, CDR1 is DFQATT and CDR2 is SNEGSKA (reference sequence). The CDR3 has 14 residues.

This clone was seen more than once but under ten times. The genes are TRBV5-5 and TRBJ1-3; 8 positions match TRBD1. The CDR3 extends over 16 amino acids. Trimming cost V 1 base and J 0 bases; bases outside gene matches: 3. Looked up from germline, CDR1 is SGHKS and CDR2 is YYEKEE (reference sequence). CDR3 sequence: CASSLQGANSGNTIYF. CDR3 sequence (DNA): TGTGCCAGCAGCTTGCAGGGGGCGAACTCTGGAAACACCATATATTTT.

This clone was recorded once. In nucleotides, the CDR3 is TGTGCCACCAGTGATTTGACAGAGCAAACTAGCACAGATACGCAGTATTTT. As protein: CATSDLTEQTSTDTQYF. This rearrangement joins TRBV24-1 to TRBJ2-3; D uncertain. CDR1 and CDR2 from the germline V gene are KGHDR and SFDVKD. This CDR3 comprises 17 residues. V was trimmed by 0 bases and J by 0 bases, leaving 12 bases between them.

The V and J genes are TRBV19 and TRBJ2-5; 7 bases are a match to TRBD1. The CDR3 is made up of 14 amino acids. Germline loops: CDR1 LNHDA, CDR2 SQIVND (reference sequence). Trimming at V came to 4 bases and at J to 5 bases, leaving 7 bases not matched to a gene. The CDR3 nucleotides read TGTGCCAGTAGTACACAGGGGATCGGGGAGACCCAGTACTTC. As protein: CASSTQGIGETQYF.

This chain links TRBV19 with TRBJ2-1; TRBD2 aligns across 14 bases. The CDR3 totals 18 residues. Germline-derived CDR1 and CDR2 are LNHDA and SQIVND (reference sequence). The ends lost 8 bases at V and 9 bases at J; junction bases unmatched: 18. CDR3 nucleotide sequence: TGTGCCAGTGGGCTGACTAGCGGGGGGGGTTCGGCTCTCAGTGAGCAGTTCTTC. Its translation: CASGLTSGGGSALSEQFF. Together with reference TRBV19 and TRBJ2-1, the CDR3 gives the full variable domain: DGGITQSPKYLFRKEGQNVTLSCEQNLNHDAMYWYRQDPGQGLRLIYYSQIVNDFQKGDIAEGYSVSREKKESFPLTVTSAQKNPTAFYLCASGLTSGGGSALSEQFFGPGTRLTVL.

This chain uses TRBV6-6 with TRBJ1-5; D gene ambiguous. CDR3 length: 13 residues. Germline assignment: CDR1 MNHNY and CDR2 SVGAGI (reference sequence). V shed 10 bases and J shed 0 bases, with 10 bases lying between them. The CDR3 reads CATTLISNQPQHF. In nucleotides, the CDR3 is TGTGCCACTACCTTAATTAGCAATCAGCCCCAGCATTTT.

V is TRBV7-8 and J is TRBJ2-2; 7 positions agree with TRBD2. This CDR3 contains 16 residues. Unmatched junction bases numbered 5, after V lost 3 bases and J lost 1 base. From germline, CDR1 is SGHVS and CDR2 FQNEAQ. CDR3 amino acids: CASSFGWGGNTGELFF. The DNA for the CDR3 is TGTGCCAGCAGCTTTGGCTGGGGGGGGAACACCGGGGAGCTGTTTTTT.

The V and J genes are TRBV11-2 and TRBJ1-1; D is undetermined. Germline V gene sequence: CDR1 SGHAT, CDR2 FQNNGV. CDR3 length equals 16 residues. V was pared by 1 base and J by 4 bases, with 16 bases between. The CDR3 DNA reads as TGTGCCAGCAGCTTAGCCTCAATCAGCGATAGCACTGAAGCTTTCTTT. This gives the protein CASSLASISDSTEAFF.

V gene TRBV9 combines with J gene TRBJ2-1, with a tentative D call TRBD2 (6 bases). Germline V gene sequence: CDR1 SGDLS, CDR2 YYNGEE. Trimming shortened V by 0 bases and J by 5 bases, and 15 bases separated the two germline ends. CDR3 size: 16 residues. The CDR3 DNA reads TGTGCCAGCAGCGTAGGTCCCCAGGGAGGAGACAATGAGCAGTTCTTC. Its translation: CASSVGPQGGDNEQFF.

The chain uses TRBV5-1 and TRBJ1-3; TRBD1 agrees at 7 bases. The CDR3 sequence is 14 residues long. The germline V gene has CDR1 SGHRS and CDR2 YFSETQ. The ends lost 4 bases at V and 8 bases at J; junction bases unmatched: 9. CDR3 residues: CASSPRQGDDTIYF. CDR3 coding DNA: TGCGCCAGCAGCCCTCGACAGGGTGACGACACCATATATTTT.

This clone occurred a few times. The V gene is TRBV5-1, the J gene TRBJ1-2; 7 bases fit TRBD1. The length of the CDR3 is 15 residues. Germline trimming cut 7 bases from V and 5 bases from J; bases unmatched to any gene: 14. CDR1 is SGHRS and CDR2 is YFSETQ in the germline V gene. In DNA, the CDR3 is TGCGCCAGCTCACTTCAGGGGGGGCCTAGGTATGGCTACACCTTC. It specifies CASSLQGGPRYGYTF.

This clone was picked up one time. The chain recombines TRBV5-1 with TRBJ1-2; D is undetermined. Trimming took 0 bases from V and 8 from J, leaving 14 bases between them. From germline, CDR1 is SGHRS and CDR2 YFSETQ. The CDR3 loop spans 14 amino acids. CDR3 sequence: CASSLDYGVWGYTF. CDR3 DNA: TGCGCCAGCAGCTTGGATTATGGGGTTTGGGGCTACACCTTC. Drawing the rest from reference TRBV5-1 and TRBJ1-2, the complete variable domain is KAGVTQTPRYLIKTRGQQVTLSCSPISGHRSVSWYQQTPGQGLQFLFEYFSETQRNKGNFPGRFSGRQFSNSRSEMNVSTLELGDSALYLCASSLDYGVWGYTFGSGTRLTVV.

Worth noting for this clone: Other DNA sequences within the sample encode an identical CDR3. The CDR3 region has the DNA TGCGCCAGCAGCCCGACTAGCGGGAGCACAGATACGCAGTATTTT. Its protein is CASSPTSGSTDTQYF. The V gene is TRBV5-1, the J gene TRBJ2-3; 10 bases align to TRBD2. The ends lost 4 bases at V and 0 bases at J; junction bases unmatched: 2. The CDR3 is 15 amino acids. Germline assignment: CDR1 SGHRS and CDR2 YFSETQ.

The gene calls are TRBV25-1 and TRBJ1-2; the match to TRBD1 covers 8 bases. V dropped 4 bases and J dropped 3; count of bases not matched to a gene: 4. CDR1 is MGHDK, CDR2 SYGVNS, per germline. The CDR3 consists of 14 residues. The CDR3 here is CASSGTGYDYGYTF. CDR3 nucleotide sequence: TGTGCCAGCAGTGGGACAGGGTACGACTATGGCTACACCTTC.

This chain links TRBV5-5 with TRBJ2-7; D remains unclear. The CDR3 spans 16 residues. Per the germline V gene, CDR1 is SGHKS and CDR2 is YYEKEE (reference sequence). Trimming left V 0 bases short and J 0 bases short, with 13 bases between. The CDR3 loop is CASSLGAPVLSYEQYF. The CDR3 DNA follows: TGTGCCAGCAGCTTGGGTGCGCCAGTTCTCTCCTACGAGCAGTACTTC. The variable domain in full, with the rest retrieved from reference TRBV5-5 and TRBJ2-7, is DAGVTQSPTHLIKTRGQQVTLRCSPISGHKSVSWYQQVLGQGPQFIFQYYEKEERGRGNFPDRFSARQFPNYSSELNVNALLLGDSALYLCASSLGAPVLSYEQYFGPGTRLTVT.

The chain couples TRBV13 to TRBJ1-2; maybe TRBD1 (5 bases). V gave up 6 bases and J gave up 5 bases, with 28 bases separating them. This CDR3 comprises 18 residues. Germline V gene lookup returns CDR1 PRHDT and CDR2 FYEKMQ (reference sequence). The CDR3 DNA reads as TGTGCCAGCAGTTTAACCCTGGGACCCGCCTCGCGTCGGTATGGCTACACCTTC. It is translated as CASSLTLGPASRRYGYTF.

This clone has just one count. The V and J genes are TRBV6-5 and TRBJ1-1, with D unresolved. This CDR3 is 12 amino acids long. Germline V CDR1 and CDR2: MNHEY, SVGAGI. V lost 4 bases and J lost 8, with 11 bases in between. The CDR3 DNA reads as TGTGCCAGCAGTTCCCATGGCGGCGAAGCTTTCTTT. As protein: CASSSHGGEAFF.